The present T cell receptor beta chain was sequenced within a study of blood T cell repertoires in COVID-19. This CDR3 region has 16 residues. The V end was cut by 3 bases, the J end by 0 bases, with 14 bases between. CDR1 and CDR2 (germline): SGHRS, YFSETQ. Libraries were prepared by immunoSEQ multiplex PCR; TCRdb keeps only in-frame clonotypes and omits some of them. The repertoire holds more than 200,000 clones, with around 90% as singletons. The TCR comes from a woman aged 60-70 years with COVID-19, enrolled during active disease. The chain carries TRBV5-1 and TRBJ2-3; perhaps TRBD2 as D (6 bases). What was sequenced was peripheral blood. The CDR3 sequence is CASSSVRRGSTDTQYF. The CDR3 bases are TGCGCCAGCAGCTCAGTGCGGCGGGGAAGCACAGATACGCAGTATTTT.